This T cell receptor beta chain comes out of a study of T cells in Graves' hyperthyroidism and ophthalmopathy. Looking at the study overall: Any treatment followed the collection of peripheral blood at initial diagnosis. Study findings and constraints: Separation of ophthalmopathy from stable hyperthyroidism was achieved by a 13 V-J model. The model predicted ophthalmopathy a median about 6.6 months before onset. Blood also carried most thyroid clonotypes expanded above 0.001.

The V end lost 4 bases, the J end lost 0 bases, and 13 bases lay between the germline ends. Germline V gives CDR1 SGDLS, CDR2 YYNGEE. The CDR3 is 15 amino acids. Using RNA transcripts as the source, TCR beta CDR3 regions were amplified. When the TCR CDR3 underwent first-round RT-PCR, the HTBI primer set was used. TCRdb reanalysed the multiplex PCR reads using MiXCR and keeps one entry per CDR3 protein. The repertoire holds roughly 330,000 distinct CDR3 sequences, 15% to 20% seen once, with approximately 31% in the top ten. This clonotype was counted ten times or more. The target antigen is unknown. Sequenced sample: blood. The sequence came from a man aged 25-45 years with Graves' hyperthyroidism. V gene TRBV9 combines with J gene TRBJ1-2; tentative D call: TRBD1 (5 bases). CDR3 region: CASSQQGVANYGYTF. In nucleotides, the CDR3 is TGTGCCAGCAGCCAACAAGGGGTAGCTAACTATGGCTACACCTTC.